A selection of T cell receptor beta chains follows, all from one sample in a study of identical twins. TCRdb re-derived calls from the 5' RACE reads in MiXCR, one entry per CDR3 protein. The data hold hundreds of thousands of distinct CDR3 sequences, with 18% observed a single time. These data also formed part of another study, on T cells expressing NK-cell markers.

Input material: PBMCs. The receptor set was obtained from a woman younger than 30 in good health. The CDR3 runs from the conserved cysteine through the conserved F or W. Fields, in order: CDR3 protein, CDR3 DNA, J gene, V gene, D gene, clone size. The D gene is left open where the match is weak. Some rows have no size entry. The others give once, few or many, or a class for an expanded clone.

CDR3: CASSVSRWADTQYF
DNA: TGTGCCAGCAGCGTTAGCAGGTGGGCAGATACGCAGTATTTT
J: TRBJ2-3
V: TRBV9
D: .
size: few

CDR3: CASSFQGGQGEAFF
DNA: TGTGCCAGCAGTTTTCAAGGGGGACAGGGGGAAGCTTTCTTT
J: TRBJ1-1
V: TRBV12-3/TRBV12-4
D: TRBD1
size: many

CDR3: CASSPTYREHGYTF
DNA: TGTGCCAGCAGCCCAACATACAGGGAACATGGCTACACCTTC
J: TRBJ1-2
V: TRBV7-3
D: .
size: .

CDR3: CASSLAVDGEQYF
DNA: TGTGCCAGCAGCTTAGCGGTGGATGGCGAGCAGTACTTC
J: TRBJ2-7
V: TRBV7-2
D: .
size: few

CDR3: CASSSLSGANLFF
DNA: TGTGCCAGCAGTTCTCTAAGCGGGGCGAACCTGTTTTTT
J: TRBJ2-2
V: TRBV12-3/TRBV12-4
D: TRBD2
size: few

CDR3: CSASASGTSYEQYF
DNA: TGCAGTGCTAGTGCTAGCGGGACCTCCTACGAGCAGTACTTC
J: TRBJ2-7
V: TRBV20-1
D: TRBD2
size: .

CDR3: CSVVTSGGSGEQFF
DNA: TGCAGCGTTGTTACCAGCGGGGGTTCGGGTGAGCAGTTCTTC
J: TRBJ2-1
V: TRBV29-1
D: TRBD2
size: few

CDR3: CASRAGYYGYTF
DNA: TGTGCCAGCAGGGCAGGGTACTATGGCTACACCTTC
J: TRBJ1-2
V: TRBV6-5
D: .
size: .

CDR3: CSVEMAGEGETQYF
DNA: TGCAGCGTCGAGATGGCGGGAGAGGGAGAGACCCAGTACTTC
J: TRBJ2-5
V: TRBV29-1
D: TRBD2
size: few

CDR3: CASSFQGQKETQYF
DNA: TGTGCCAGCAGCTTCCAGGGGCAGAAAGAGACCCAGTACTTC
J: TRBJ2-5
V: TRBV5-5
D: .
size: .

CDR3: CASRSSTNEQFF
DNA: TGTGCCAGCAGGTCGTCTACCAATGAGCAGTTCTTC
J: TRBJ2-1
V: TRBV2
D: .
size: .

CDR3: CASLLQTGEGQPQHF
DNA: TGTGCCAGTCTCCTTCAAACGGGGGAAGGGCAGCCCCAGCATTTT
J: TRBJ1-5
V: TRBV2
D: .
size: .

CDR3: CAISDPRGLGAGEQYF
DNA: TGTGCCATCAGTGACCCCCGCGGACTGGGGGCGGGAGAGCAGTACTTC
J: TRBJ2-7
V: TRBV10-3
D: .
size: .

CDR3: CASSSGGGPRNTEAFF
DNA: TGCGCCAGCAGTTCCGGGGGGGGTCCGAGGAACACTGAAGCTTTCTTT
J: TRBJ1-1
V: TRBV5-1
D: .
size: .

CDR3: CSVPSQMNTEAFF
DNA: TGCAGCGTGCCGTCACAGATGAACACTGAAGCTTTCTTT
J: TRBJ1-1
V: TRBV29-1
D: .
size: .

CDR3: CASRRDRSYSGNTIYF
DNA: TGTGCCAGCAGAAGGGACAGGAGTTACTCTGGAAACACCATATATTTT
J: TRBJ1-3
V: TRBV6-1
D: TRBD1
size: .

CDR3: CASSLGAAEQFF
DNA: TGTGCCAGCAGCCTAGGGGCAGCCGAGCAGTTCTTC
J: TRBJ2-1
V: TRBV11-2
D: .
size: .

CDR3: CASSSDSPNHDIDQPQHF
DNA: TGTGCCAGCAGCTCCGACAGCCCCAATCACGATATAGATCAGCCCCAGCATTTT
J: TRBJ1-5
V: TRBV7-7
D: .
size: .

CDR3: CASSLGTRIPHGELFF
DNA: TGTGCCAGCAGTTTGGGTACGCGGATTCCCCACGGGGAGCTGTTTTTT
J: TRBJ2-2
V: TRBV27
D: .
size: .

CDR3: CASNRGEDTQYF
DNA: TGTGCCAGCAACAGGGGAGAAGATACGCAGTATTTT
J: TRBJ2-3
V: TRBV9
D: TRBD1
size: .

CDR3: CASTPAGAVTGEQFF
DNA: TGCGCCAGCACCCCCGCCGGTGCGGTAACGGGTGAACAGTTCTTC
J: TRBJ2-1
V: TRBV5-1
D: .
size: many

CDR3: CASSPPPGGREQFF
DNA: TGTGCCAGCAGCCCCCCGCCCGGTGGTAGGGAGCAGTTCTTC
J: TRBJ2-1
V: TRBV9
D: .
size: .

CDR3: CASTRTGIADTQYF
DNA: TGTGCCAGCACCCGGACAGGGATCGCAGATACGCAGTATTTT
J: TRBJ2-3
V: TRBV7-9
D: TRBD1
size: .

CDR3: CSASGTGEDTQYF
DNA: TGCAGTGCTTCCGGGACAGGGGAAGATACGCAGTATTTT
J: TRBJ2-3
V: TRBV20-1
D: TRBD1
size: many

CDR3: CASSFGTGGFTEAFF
DNA: TGTGCCAGCAGTTTCGGTACAGGGGGCTTCACTGAAGCTTTCTTT
J: TRBJ1-1
V: TRBV6-5
D: TRBD1
size: few

CDR3: CASSLVNNEQFF
DNA: TGCGCCAGCAGCTTGGTTAACAATGAGCAGTTCTTC
J: TRBJ2-1
V: TRBV5-1
D: .
size: .

CDR3: CSATGRTSGGYTF
DNA: TGCAGTGCGACGGGCCGTACCTCCGGGGGCTACACCTTC
J: TRBJ1-2
V: TRBV20-1
D: .
size: .

CDR3: CASGTGGGNQPQHF
DNA: TGTGCCAGCGGGACAGGGGGGGGCAATCAGCCCCAGCATTTT
J: TRBJ1-5
V: TRBV6-1
D: TRBD1
size: few